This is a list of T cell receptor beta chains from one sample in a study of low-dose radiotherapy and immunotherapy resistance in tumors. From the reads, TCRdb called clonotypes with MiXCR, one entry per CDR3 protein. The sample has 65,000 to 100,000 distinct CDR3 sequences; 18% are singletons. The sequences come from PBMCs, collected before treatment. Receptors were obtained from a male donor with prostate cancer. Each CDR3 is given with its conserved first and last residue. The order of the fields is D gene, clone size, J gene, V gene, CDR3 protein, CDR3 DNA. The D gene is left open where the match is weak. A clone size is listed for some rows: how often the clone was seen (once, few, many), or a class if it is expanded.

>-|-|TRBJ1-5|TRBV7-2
CASSSDGNYYSNQPQHF
TGTGCCAGCAGCTCAGACGGGAACTACTATAGCAATCAGCCCCAGCATTTT
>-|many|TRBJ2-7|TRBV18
CASSPNLAEQYF
TGTGCCAGCTCACCTAACTTAGCCGAGCAGTACTTC
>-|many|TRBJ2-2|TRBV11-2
CASKNTGELFF
TGTGCCAGCAAGAACACCGGGGAGCTGTTTTTT
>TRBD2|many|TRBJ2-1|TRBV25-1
CASSETSGSSYNEQFF
TGTGCCAGCAGTGAGACTAGCGGGAGCTCCTACAATGAGCAGTTCTTC
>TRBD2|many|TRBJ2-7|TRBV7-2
CASSLVGGGDYEQYF
TGTGCCAGCAGCTTAGTTGGGGGGGGGGACTACGAGCAGTACTTC
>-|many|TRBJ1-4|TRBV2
CASTPLDSYATNEKLFF
TGTGCCAGCACACCGCTCGACAGCTATGCAACTAATGAAAAACTGTTTTTT
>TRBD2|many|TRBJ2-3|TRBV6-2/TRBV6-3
CASIPAGGLDTQYF
TGTGCCAGCATCCCAGCGGGGGGACTGGATACGCAGTATTTT
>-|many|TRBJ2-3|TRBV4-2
CASSHSGGGQTTDTQYF
TGTGCCAGCAGCCATTCTGGAGGGGGACAGACCACAGATACGCAGTATTTT
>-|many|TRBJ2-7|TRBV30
CAWSGSGYSYEQYF
TGTGCCTGGAGTGGGTCAGGCTACTCCTACGAGCAGTACTTC
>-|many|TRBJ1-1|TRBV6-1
CASSEAEPPNTEAFF
TGTGCCAGCAGTGAAGCGGAACCACCGAACACTGAAGCTTTCTTT
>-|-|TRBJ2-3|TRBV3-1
CASTSGLSTDTQYF
TGTGCCAGCACCTCCGGATTAAGCACAGATACGCAGTATTTT
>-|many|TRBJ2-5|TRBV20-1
CSARSRYQETQYF
TGCAGTGCTAGAAGCCGGTACCAAGAGACCCAGTACTTC